This is a list of T cell receptor beta chains from one sample in a study of T cells in Graves' hyperthyroidism and ophthalmopathy. Each CDR3 protein gets one entry after TCRdb re-called the multiplex PCR reads with MiXCR. The table includes 500,000 to 750,000 distinct CDR3 sequences, about a sixth detected once. The sequencing input was blood. These receptors all stem from a woman in her thirties with Graves' hyperthyroidism. Each CDR3 is given with its conserved first and last residue. A D gene is named only where the DNA matches it firmly. Rows may omit the clone size; those that give it use once, few, many or a size class.

.	12	TRBV28	TRBJ1-2	.	CASTHQGYGYTF	TGTGCCAGCACGCATCAAGGGTATGGCTACACCTTC
few	15	TRBV3-1	TRBJ1-6	.	CASSQGGADNSPLHF	TGTGCCAGCAGCCAAGGGGGCGCCGATAATTCACCCCTCCACTTT
many	17	TRBV6-1	TRBJ2-1	.	CASSYGPESGPYNEQFF	TGTGCCAGCAGTTACGGCCCCGAGAGCGGCCCTTACAATGAGCAGTTCTTC
few	15	TRBV7-6	TRBJ2-2	.	CASSSPGSNTGELFF	TGTGCCAGCAGCTCCCCGGGGTCGAACACCGGGGAGCTGTTTTTT
many	13	TRBV12-3/TRBV12-4	TRBJ2-2	.	CAIGVQNTGELFF	TGTGCCATCGGAGTGCAGAACACCGGGGAGCTGTTTTTT
many	16	TRBV12-3/TRBV12-4	TRBJ2-3	TRBD2	CASSLFAGGSTDTQYF	TGTGCCAGCAGTTTATTTGCGGGAGGGAGCACAGATACGCAGTATTTT
.	12	TRBV19	TRBJ2-5	.	CATTSGGETQYF	TGTGCCACCACCTCAGGGGGGGAGACCCAGTACTTC
few	18	TRBV4-1	TRBJ1-1	.	CASSQVAGVVQGNTEAFF	TGCGCCAGCAGCCAAGTGGCAGGCGTCGTGCAGGGAAACACTGAAGCTTTCTTT
many	14	TRBV6-2/TRBV6-3	TRBJ1-1	.	CASSYQAMNTEAFF	TGTGCCAGCAGTTACCAGGCAATGAACACTGAAGCTTTCTTT
.	13	TRBV20-1	TRBJ2-7	.	CSAPTGTSYEQYF	TGCAGTGCTCCGACTGGCACATCCTACGAGCAGTACTTC
few	16	TRBV19	TRBJ1-2	.	CASSPIGTLPLGGYTF	TGTGCCAGTAGTCCAATCGGGACACTCCCCCTCGGAGGCTACACCTTC